The 21 T cell receptor beta chains given below trace back to one sample, sequenced in a study of T cell changes during pregnancy in multiple sclerosis. Profiled with immunoSEQ multiplex PCR; TCRdb holds only in-frame clones, not every one. The data show over 65,000 clones, roughly 94% seen once. This specimen consisted of peripheral blood, obtained in the third trimester of pregnancy. These receptors were taken from a female donor with multiple sclerosis, enrolled in a pregnancy study.

For the CDR3, the DNA is TGTGCCAGCAGGGAAGGGGGGGGCCACACTGAAGCTTTCTTT. Protein product: CASREGGGHTEAFF. The chain combines TRBV27 with TRBJ1-1; perhaps TRBD1 as D (6 bases). V gave up 6 bases and J gave up 3 bases, with 14 bases separating them. CDR1 and CDR2 (germline): MNHEY, SMNVEV (reference sequence). CDR3 length: 14 amino acids.

This chain links TRBV5-4 with TRBJ2-5; no clear D gene. Per germline, CDR1 SGHNT and CDR2 YYREEE (reference sequence). There are 15 residues in the CDR3. The germline V and J ends were trimmed by 0 bases and 5 bases, with 14 bases remaining between them. This CDR3 is CASSLERAPGETQYF. In DNA form, the CDR3 reads TGTGCCAGCAGCTTGGAGCGTGCTCCCGGGGAGACCCAGTACTTC.

The V gene is TRBV7-8, the J gene TRBJ1-2; possible D gene TRBD1, 6 bases. In germline, CDR1 is SGHVS, CDR2 FQNEAQ. The length of the CDR3 is 15 residues. V was cut by 0 bases and J by 1 base, with 9 bases left in between. DNA for the CDR3: TGTGCCAGCAGCTTAGCTGTACAGGGTAACTATGGCTACACCTTC. Protein sequence: CASSLAVQGNYGYTF.

This chain links TRBV6-5 with TRBJ1-1, with D perhaps TRBD1 (6 bases). CDR1 and CDR2 from the germline V gene are MNHEY and SVGAGI. The CDR3 is 15 amino acids. V lost 8 bases to trimming and J lost 1 base, with 17 bases between them. The CDR3 DNA reads TGTGCCAGCGGAGAGGCAGGGGCCCAGAACACTGAAGCTTTCTTT. Translated, it gives CASGEAGAQNTEAFF.

V gene TRBV5-1 combines with J gene TRBJ2-7; D perhaps matches TRBD2 (5 bases). The V end lost 0 bases, the J end lost 5 bases, and 6 bases lay between the germline ends. Germline CDR1 reads SGHRS; CDR2 reads YFSETQ. The CDR3 is 12 residues long. This CDR3 is CASSLGRNEQYF. CDR3 in DNA: TGCGCCAGCAGCTTGGGGAGGAACGAGCAGTACTTC.

V and J are TRBV4-1 and TRBJ2-2, with TRBD2 as a possible D gene (5 bases). V lost 2 bases, J lost 4 bases, and 11 bases lay in between. Germline V gene sequence: CDR1 MGHRA, CDR2 YSYEKL. This CDR3 comprises 15 residues. The CDR3 nucleotides read TGCGCCAGCAGCCAATGGACTTCGCTCACCGGGGAGCTGTTTTTT. Its protein is CASSQWTSLTGELFF.

The CDR3 DNA follows: TGTGCCAGCAGTTACTCGAGGGGGTCAGCTGAAGCTTTCTTT. This sequence encodes CASSYSRGSAEAFF. The chain has TRBV6-5 and TRBJ1-1, with D possibly TRBD1 on 6 matching bases. The CDR3 contains 14 residues. CDR1 and CDR2 from the germline V gene are MNHEY and SVGAGI. V dropped 0 bases and J dropped 6 bases, with 11 bases sitting between them.

The chain employs TRBV15 and TRBJ2-3; 10 nucleotides agree with TRBD1. V trimming: 3 bases; J trimming: 0 bases; junction bases outside the gene matches: 0. Germline CDR1 is LNHNV and CDR2 is YYDKDF (reference sequence). The CDR3 consists of 15 residues. For the CDR3, the DNA is TGTGCCACCAGCAGGGACAGGGGGAGCACAGATACGCAGTATTTT. Translation gives CATSRDRGSTDTQYF.

The chain couples TRBV6-1 to TRBJ2-5; D is ambiguous. V lost 2 bases to trimming and J lost 2 bases, with 12 bases between them. The germline V gene encodes CDR1 MNHNS and CDR2 SASEGT. The CDR3 is made up of 15 amino acids. The chain's CDR3 is CASSEQIQRQETQYF. CDR3 sequence (DNA): TGTGCCAGCAGTGAACAAATTCAGAGGCAAGAGACCCAGTACTTC.

V and J are TRBV21-1 and TRBJ1-4; the table's TRBD1 call for D was not verified on the DNA. TRBV21-1 is tagged as a pseudogene. This CDR3 spans 17 amino acids. CDR3 sequence reads: CASSKRSPGQDNEKLFF. The CDR3 DNA sequence: TGTGCCAGCAGCAAACGGTCTCCAGGACAGGATAATGAAAAACTGTTTTTT.

This clone was found once. V is TRBV7-9 and J is TRBJ2-7, with 8 nucleotides matching TRBD1. Per germline, CDR1 SEHNR and CDR2 FQNEAQ (reference sequence). V trimming: 5 bases; J trimming: 3 bases; junction bases outside the gene matches: 9. The CDR3 runs 15 residues. The CDR3 spells CASSAQGGIGYEQYF. The CDR3 DNA reads TGTGCCAGCAGCGCACAGGGGGGAATCGGCTACGAGCAGTACTTC.

The chain employs TRBV4-3 and TRBJ2-3, with unresolved D. V lost 4 bases, J lost 5 bases, and 13 bases lay in between. CDR1 is LGHNA, CDR2 YSLEER, per germline. The CDR3 has 14 amino acids. The CDR3 DNA follows: TGCGCCAGCAGCCCCCTCCGACAAGGAGATACGCAGTATTTT. This gives the protein CASSPLRQGDTQYF.

The chain carries TRBV11-2 and TRBJ1-1; 11 bases line up with TRBD1. Germline V gives CDR1 SGHAT, CDR2 FQNNGV. The trim removed 3 bases at V and 4 bases at J, leaving 10 bases unmatched. The CDR3 length is 17 residues. The CDR3 loop reads CASSLGQGVFGSTEAFF. The CDR3 DNA is TGTGCCAGCAGCTTGGGACAGGGGGTATTCGGTAGCACTGAAGCTTTCTTT. Drawing the rest from reference TRBV11-2 and TRBJ1-1, the complete variable domain is EAGVAQSPRYKIIEKRQSVAFWCNPISGHATLYWYQQILGQGPKLLIQFQNNGVVDDSQLPKDRFSAERLKGVDSTLKIQPAKLEDSAVYLCASSLGQGVFGSTEAFFGQGTRLTVV.

This sequence joins TRBV27 and TRBJ2-7; D might be TRBD1 (6 bases). V gave up 0 bases and J gave up 4 bases, with 10 bases separating them. The germline V gene has CDR1 MNHEY and CDR2 SMNVEV (reference sequence). This CDR3 has 14 residues. This CDR3 reads CASSLSRGRYEQYF. The CDR3 nucleotides read TGTGCCAGCAGTTTATCCAGGGGTCGGTACGAGCAGTACTTC.

V is TRBV5-1 and J is TRBJ2-2; D uncertain. Germline-derived CDR1 and CDR2 are SGHRS and YFSETQ. Trimming cost V 2 bases and J 4 bases, with 3 bases left between them. The length of the CDR3 is 12 residues. The CDR3 bases are TGCGCCAGCAGCTTCTCCACCGGGGAGCTGTTTTTT. Protein product: CASSFSTGELFF.

The J gene is TRBJ2-7, the V gene TRBV6-1; D perhaps matches TRBD2 (5 bases). Germline V CDR1 and CDR2: MNHNS, SASEGT. The CDR3 is 17 residues long. Trimming shortened V by 1 base and J by 5 bases, and 21 bases separated the two germline ends. The CDR3 loop is CASSEVLFDSGTDEQYF. CDR3 DNA: TGTGCCAGCAGTGAAGTTTTGTTCGACTCGGGAACTGACGAGCAGTACTTC.

Only one count was recorded for this clone. V is TRBV7-6 and J is TRBJ2-7; 7 positions agree with TRBD1. Germline assignment: CDR1 SGHVS and CDR2 FNYEAQ. The CDR3 has 16 residues. The V gene end was trimmed by 4 bases and the J gene end by 3 bases; junction bases not matched to a gene: 12. CDR3 region: CASSSELQRDSYEQYF. The CDR3 region has the DNA TGTGCCAGCAGCTCAGAACTTCAACGGGACAGCTACGAGCAGTACTTC. The full variable domain, in which reference TRBV7-6 and TRBJ2-7 provide the parts outside the CDR3, is GAGVSQSPRYKVTKRGQDVALRCDPISGHVSLYWYRQALGQGPEFLTYFNYEAQQDKSGLPNDRFSAERPEGSISTLTIQRTEQRDSAMYRCASSSELQRDSYEQYFGPGTRLTVT.

This chain connects TRBV19 to TRBJ1-2; TRBD1 matches 9 bases. This CDR3 comprises 16 residues. The junction had 11 bases not matched to a gene; V was cut back by 5 bases and J by 4 bases. Germline V gives CDR1 LNHDA, CDR2 SQIVND (reference sequence). CDR3 coding DNA: TGTGCCAGTAGTCCCGGGACAGGGAAAATAGTCTATGGCTACACCTTC. Translating gives CASSPGTGKIVYGYTF.

This clone was seen once. V gene TRBV4-3 combines with J gene TRBJ2-2; 8 bases map to TRBD1. V lost 1 base and J lost 6; bases outside the gene matches: 4. This CDR3 has 15 amino acids. Germline values: CDR1 LGHNA, CDR2 YSLEER. The CDR3 spells CASSQVSGGPGELFF. The CDR3 region has the DNA TGCGCCAGCAGCCAAGTATCAGGGGGCCCCGGGGAGCTGTTTTTT.

The table lists this clone with a count of one. The chain carries TRBV10-3 and TRBJ1-5, with a possible D match to TRBD1 (5 bases). This CDR3 has 15 amino acids. Germline V gene lookup returns CDR1 ENHRY and CDR2 SYGVKD. V gave up 3 bases and J gave up 4 bases, with 13 bases separating them. The CDR3 coding sequence is TGTGCCATCAGTGAAGAAGGGGTCCTAAATCAGCCCCAGCATTTT. This gives the protein CAISEEGVLNQPQHF.

This clone occurred a few times. This CDR3 reads CASSHPTGGLFF. The CDR3 nucleotides are TGTGCCAGCAGCCATCCCACAGGGGGACTGTTTTTT. V and J are TRBV14 and TRBJ1-4, with 8 bases that match TRBD1. Germline CDR1 reads SGHDN; CDR2 reads FVKESK. V was pared by 3 bases and J by 13 bases, with 4 bases of the junction left unmatched. The CDR3 is made up of 12 amino acids.